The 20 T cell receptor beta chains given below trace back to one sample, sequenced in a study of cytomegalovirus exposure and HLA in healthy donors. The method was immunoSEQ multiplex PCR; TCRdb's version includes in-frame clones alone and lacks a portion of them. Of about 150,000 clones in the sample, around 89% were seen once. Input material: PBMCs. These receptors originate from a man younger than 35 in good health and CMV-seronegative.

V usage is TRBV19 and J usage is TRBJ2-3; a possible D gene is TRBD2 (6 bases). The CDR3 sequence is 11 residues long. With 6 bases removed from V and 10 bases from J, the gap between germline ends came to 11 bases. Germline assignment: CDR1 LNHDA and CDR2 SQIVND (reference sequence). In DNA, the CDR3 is TGTGCCAGTAGATCGGGGGAAGCGCAGTATTTT. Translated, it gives CASRSGEAQYF. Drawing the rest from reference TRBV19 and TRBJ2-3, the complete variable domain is DGGITQSPKYLFRKEGQNVTLSCEQNLNHDAMYWYRQDPGQGLRLIYYSQIVNDFQKGDIAEGYSVSREKKESFPLTVTSAQKNPTAFYLCASRSGEAQYFGPGTRLTVL.

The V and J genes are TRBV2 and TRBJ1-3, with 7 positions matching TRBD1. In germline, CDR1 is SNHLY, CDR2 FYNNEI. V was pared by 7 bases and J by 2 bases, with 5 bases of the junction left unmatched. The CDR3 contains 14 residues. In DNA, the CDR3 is TGTGCCAGCAAGACAGGGCAAACTGGAAACACCATATATTTT. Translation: CASKTGQTGNTIYF.

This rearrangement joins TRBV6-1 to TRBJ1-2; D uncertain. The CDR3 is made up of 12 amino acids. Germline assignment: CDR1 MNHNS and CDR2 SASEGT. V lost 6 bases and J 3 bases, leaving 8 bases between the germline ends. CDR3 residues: CASSLSDYGYTF. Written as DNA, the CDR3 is TGTGCCAGCAGCCTGTCCGACTATGGCTACACCTTC.

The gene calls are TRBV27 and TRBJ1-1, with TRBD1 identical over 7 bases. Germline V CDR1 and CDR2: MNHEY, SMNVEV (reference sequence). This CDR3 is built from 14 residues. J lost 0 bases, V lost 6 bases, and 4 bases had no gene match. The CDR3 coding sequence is TGTGCCAGCAGCCGGGACAGCCTGAACACTGAAGCTTTCTTT. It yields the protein CASSRDSLNTEAFF.

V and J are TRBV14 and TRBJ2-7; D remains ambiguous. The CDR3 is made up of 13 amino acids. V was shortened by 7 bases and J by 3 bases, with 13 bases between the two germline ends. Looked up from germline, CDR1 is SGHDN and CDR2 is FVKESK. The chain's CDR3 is CASTATSDYEQYV. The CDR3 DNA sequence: TGTGCCAGCACGGCGACGTCAGACTACGAGCAGTACGTC.

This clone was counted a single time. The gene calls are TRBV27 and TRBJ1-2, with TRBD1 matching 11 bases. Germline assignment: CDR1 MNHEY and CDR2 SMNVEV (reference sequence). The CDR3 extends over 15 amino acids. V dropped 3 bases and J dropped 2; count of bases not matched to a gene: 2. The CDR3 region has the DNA TGTGCCAGCAGTTTTGGGACAGGGGGAAACTATGGCTACACCTTC. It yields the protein CASSFGTGGNYGYTF.

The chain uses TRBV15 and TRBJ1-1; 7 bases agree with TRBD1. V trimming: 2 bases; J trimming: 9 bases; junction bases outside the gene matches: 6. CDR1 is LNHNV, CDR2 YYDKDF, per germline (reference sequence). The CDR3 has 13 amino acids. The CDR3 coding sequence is TGTGCCACCAGCAGACCTACAGGGGTTCAAGCTTTCTTT. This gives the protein CATSRPTGVQAFF.

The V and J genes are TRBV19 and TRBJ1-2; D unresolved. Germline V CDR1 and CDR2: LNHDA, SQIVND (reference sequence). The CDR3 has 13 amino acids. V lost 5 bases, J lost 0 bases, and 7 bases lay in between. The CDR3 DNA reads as TGTGCCAGTAGTTACAGATCTAACTATGGCTACACCTTC. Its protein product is CASSYRSNYGYTF.

CDR3 nucleotides: TGTGCCAGCAGCTCGGGACAGGGAACAGATACGCAGTATTTT. Its translation: CASSSGQGTDTQYF. This chain joins TRBV11-2 and TRBJ2-3, with 9 bases lining up with TRBD1. Trimming removed 4 bases from V and 3 bases from J; junction bases left unmatched: 2. Germline V gene sequence: CDR1 SGHAT, CDR2 FQNNGV. There are 14 residues in the CDR3.

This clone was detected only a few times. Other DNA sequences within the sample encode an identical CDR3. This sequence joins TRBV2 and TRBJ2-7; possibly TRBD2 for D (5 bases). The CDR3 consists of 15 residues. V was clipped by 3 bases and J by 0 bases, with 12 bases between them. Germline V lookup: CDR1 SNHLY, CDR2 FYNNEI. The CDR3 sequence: CASSERAGGSYEQYF. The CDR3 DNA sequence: TGTGCCAGCAGTGAGCGGGCGGGTGGCTCCTACGAGCAGTACTTC. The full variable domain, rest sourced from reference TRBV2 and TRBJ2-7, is EPEVTQTPSHQVTQMGQEVILRCVPISNHLYFYWYRQILGQKVEFLVSFYNNEISEKSEIFDDQFSVERPDGSNFTLKIRSTKLEDSAMYFCASSERAGGSYEQYFGPGTRLTVT.

CDR3 DNA: TGTGCCAGCAGTGAGGGGCTCGAGCAGTACGTC. Translated, it gives CASSEGLEQYV. The J gene is TRBJ2-7, the V gene TRBV2, with D maybe TRBD1 (5 bases). Trimming removed 3 bases at V and 6 bases at J, with 6 bases between. The CDR3 sequence is 11 residues long. Germline lookup yields CDR1 SNHLY and CDR2 FYNNEI.

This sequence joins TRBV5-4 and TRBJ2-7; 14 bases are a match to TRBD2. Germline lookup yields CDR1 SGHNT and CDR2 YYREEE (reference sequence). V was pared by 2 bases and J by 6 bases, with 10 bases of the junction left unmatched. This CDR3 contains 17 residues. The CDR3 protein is CASSLGTSGSLVGEQYF. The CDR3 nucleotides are TGTGCCAGCAGCTTAGGGACTAGCGGGAGTTTAGTTGGCGAGCAGTACTTC. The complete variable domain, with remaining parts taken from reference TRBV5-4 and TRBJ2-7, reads ETGVTQSPTHLIKTRGQQVTLRCSSQSGHNTVSWYQQALGQGPQFIFQYYREEENGRGNFPPRFSGLQFPNYSSELNVNALELDDSALYLCASSLGTSGSLVGEQYFGPGTRLTVT.

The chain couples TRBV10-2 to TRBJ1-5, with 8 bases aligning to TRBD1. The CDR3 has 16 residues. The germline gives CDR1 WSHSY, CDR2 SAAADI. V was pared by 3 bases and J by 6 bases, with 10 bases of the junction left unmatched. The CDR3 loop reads CASSEVDRGGAQPQHF. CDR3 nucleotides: TGCGCCAGCAGTGAAGTAGACAGGGGAGGCGCTCAGCCCCAGCATTTT.

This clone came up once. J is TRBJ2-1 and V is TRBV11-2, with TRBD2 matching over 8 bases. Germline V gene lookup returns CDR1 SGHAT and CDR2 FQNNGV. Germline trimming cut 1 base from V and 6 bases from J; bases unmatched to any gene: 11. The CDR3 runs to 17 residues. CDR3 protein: CASSLVFGAGAFNEQFF. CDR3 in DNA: TGTGCCAGCAGCTTAGTGTTTGGAGCGGGAGCTTTCAATGAGCAGTTCTTC.

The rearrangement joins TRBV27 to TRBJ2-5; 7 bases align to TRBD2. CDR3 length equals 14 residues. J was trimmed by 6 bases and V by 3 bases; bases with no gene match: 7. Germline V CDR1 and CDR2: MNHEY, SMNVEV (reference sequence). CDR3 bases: TGTGCCAGCAGTTTGGCGGGGGAGGCAAAGACCCAGTACTTC. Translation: CASSLAGEAKTQYF.

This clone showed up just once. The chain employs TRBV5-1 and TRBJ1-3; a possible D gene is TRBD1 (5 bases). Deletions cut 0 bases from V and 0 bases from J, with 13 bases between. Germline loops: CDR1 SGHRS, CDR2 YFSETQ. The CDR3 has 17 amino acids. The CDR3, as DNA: TGCGCCAGCAGCTTGGAAGGGGCTGGGGTCTCTGGAAACACCATATATTTT. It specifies CASSLEGAGVSGNTIYF.

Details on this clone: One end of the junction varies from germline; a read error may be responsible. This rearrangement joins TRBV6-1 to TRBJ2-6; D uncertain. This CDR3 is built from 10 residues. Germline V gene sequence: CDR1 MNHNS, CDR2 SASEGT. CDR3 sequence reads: CASSLERKAF. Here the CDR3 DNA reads TGTGCCAGCAGTCTAGAAAGAAAGGCTTTC.

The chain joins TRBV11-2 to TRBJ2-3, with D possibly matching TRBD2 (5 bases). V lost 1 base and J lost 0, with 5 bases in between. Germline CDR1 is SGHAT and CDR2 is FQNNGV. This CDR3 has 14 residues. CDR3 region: CASSLGTSTDTQYF. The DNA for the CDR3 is TGTGCCAGCAGCTTAGGGACTAGCACAGATACGCAGTATTTT.

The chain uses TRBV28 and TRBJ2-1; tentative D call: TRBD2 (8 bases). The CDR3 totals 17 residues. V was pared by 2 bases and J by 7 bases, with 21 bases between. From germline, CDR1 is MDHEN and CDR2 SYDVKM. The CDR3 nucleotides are TGTGCCAGCAGTTTAGGACTGGGGCGGGAGGACAGGAATGAGCAGTTCTTC. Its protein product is CASSLGLGREDRNEQFF.

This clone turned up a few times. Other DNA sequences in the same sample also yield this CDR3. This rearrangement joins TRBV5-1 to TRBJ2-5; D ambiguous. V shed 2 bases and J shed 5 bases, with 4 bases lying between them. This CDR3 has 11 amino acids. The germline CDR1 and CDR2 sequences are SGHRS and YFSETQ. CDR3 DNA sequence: TGCGCCAGCAGCTTCAGGGAGACCCAGTACTTC. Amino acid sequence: CASSFRETQYF.